The sequence of this T cell receptor beta chain was determined in a study of graft-versus-host responses after intestinal transplantation. Study-wide background: After anti-thymocyte globulin induction, recipients took tacrolimus and steroids for about 3 years.

Points on this clone: The target antigen is unknown.

Sequencing was performed with immunoSEQ multiplex PCR; in TCRdb, only in-frame clones are kept and a portion is missing. The sample contains about 10,000 clones, around 93% of which appear only once. Trimming stripped 6 bases from V and 7 bases from J, with 10 bases between. In germline, CDR1 is SEHNR, CDR2 FQNEAQ (reference sequence). CDR3 length equals 12 residues. Whole-study findings and limits: Some GvH clones appeared in ileal mucosa or blood before recipient bone marrow.

V is TRBV7-9 and J is TRBJ1-5, with D unclear. Material: PBMCs, obtained roughly 6 weeks after intestinal transplantation. The sequence was collected from a human patient who received an intestinal transplant, so some T cells may come from the graft donor. CDR3 in amino acids: CASSKTEQPQHF. In nucleotides, the CDR3 is TGTGCCAGCAGTAAGACTGAGCAGCCCCAGCATTTT.